Below are 7 T cell receptor beta chains sequenced from a single sample in a study of blood T cell repertoires in COVID-19. Assay: immunoSEQ multiplex PCR; the TCRdb copy retains only in-frame clones and omits some. This sample carries roughly 120,000 clones, approximately 85% of them seen once, and the ten largest clones take 3% to 4%. Sequencing input: peripheral blood. Every receptor here comes from a man aged 40-49 years with acute or convalescent COVID-19.

The genes are TRBV5-4 and TRBJ2-1, with a possible D match to TRBD2 (6 bases). The V gene's germline CDR1 is SGHNT and CDR2 YYREEE (reference sequence). V lost 0 bases and J 7 bases, leaving 14 bases between the germline ends. The CDR3 loop spans 15 amino acids. The CDR3 sequence: CASSLAIPRGNEQFF. CDR3 DNA: TGTGCCAGCAGCTTGGCCATCCCTCGGGGGAATGAGCAGTTCTTC.

This clone has just one count. This chain links TRBV30 with TRBJ1-3, with TRBD1 matching over 9 bases. Germline V gives CDR1 GTSNPN, CDR2 SVGIG (reference sequence). V was clipped by 4 bases and J by 0 bases; unmatched bases: 4. This CDR3 has 15 residues. CDR3 sequence reads: CAWNPQGASGNTIYF. The CDR3 nucleotides read TGTGCCTGGAACCCACAGGGGGCCTCTGGAAACACCATATATTTT.

The chain couples TRBV7-9 to TRBJ2-7; 10 positions agree with TRBD1. CDR3 size: 15 residues. CDR1 is SEHNR, CDR2 FQNEAQ, per germline (reference sequence). V trimming: 3 bases; J trimming: 3 bases; junction bases outside the gene matches: 5. The CDR3 bases are TGTGCCAGCAGCTTGGAACGGACAGGGGGCTACGAGCAGTACTTC. Translated, it gives CASSLERTGGYEQYF.

The rearrangement joins TRBV7-9 to TRBJ2-1, with 12 nucleotides matching TRBD2. The trim removed 2 bases at V and 8 bases at J, leaving 4 bases unmatched. This CDR3 is built from 15 residues. Germline CDR1 and CDR2: SEHNR and FQNEAQ (reference sequence). CDR3 sequence reads: CASSLLAGGIHEQFF. The CDR3 DNA reads as TGTGCCAGCAGCTTACTAGCGGGGGGGATCCATGAGCAGTTCTTC.

This chain's CDR3 is CASSALQENTEAFF. DNA for the CDR3: TGTGCCAGCTCAGCATTACAGGAGAACACTGAAGCTTTCTTT. V usage is TRBV18 and J usage is TRBJ1-1, with D perhaps TRBD1 (5 bases). The CDR3 has 14 residues. Germline V gives CDR1 KGHSH, CDR2 LQKENI. Trimming took off 5 bases at V and 1 base at J, with 11 bases between the two ends. The variable domain in full, completed from reference TRBV18 and TRBJ1-1, reads NAGVMQNPRHLVRRRGQEARLRCSPMKGHSHVYWYRQLPEEGLKFMVYLQKENIIDESGMPKERFSAEFPKEGPSILRIQQVVRGDSAAYFCASSALQENTEAFFGQGTRLTVV.

The genes are TRBV2 and TRBJ2-7; D unresolved. The CDR3 has 13 amino acids. V shed 6 bases and J shed 3 bases, with 12 bases lying between them. CDR1 is SNHLY and CDR2 is FYNNEI in the germline V gene. CDR3 sequence (DNA): TGTGCCAGCAGGCCAGATCAAAACTACGAGCAGTACTTC. Amino acid sequence: CASRPDQNYEQYF.

This clone was detected ten times or more. This chain links TRBV5-1 with TRBJ2-7; 9 nucleotides match TRBD1. The CDR3 is 14 residues long. Germline lookup yields CDR1 SGHRS and CDR2 YFSETQ. Trimming cost V 3 bases and J 5 bases; bases outside gene matches: 6. CDR3 in DNA: TGCGCCAGCAGCTGGGGACAGGGCTACGACGAGCAGTACTTC. This translates into CASSWGQGYDEQYF. Variable domain in full (rest from reference TRBV5-1 and TRBJ2-7): KAGVTQTPRYLIKTRGQQVTLSCSPISGHRSVSWYQQTPGQGLQFLFEYFSETQRNKGNFPGRFSGRQFSNSRSEMNVSTLELGDSALYLCASSWGQGYDEQYFGPGTRLTVT.